This T cell receptor beta chain was recorded in a study of cytomegalovirus exposure and HLA in healthy donors. Study results and caveats: Later, an analysis showed that TCR beta chains associated with HLA were more clonally expanded than others that were equally common.

Germline values: CDR1 SGHRS, CDR2 YFSETQ. After removal of 3 bases from V and 6 bases from J, the junction contained 6 bases not matched to a gene. This CDR3 is 15 amino acids long. Points on this clone: Its antigen is as yet unknown.

Amplification used 60 Vbeta primers and 13 Jbeta primers. Assay: immunoSEQ multiplex PCR; the TCRdb copy retains only in-frame clones and omits some. The sample consists of some 90,000 clones, around 81% of them appearing once. The chain joins TRBV5-1 to TRBJ2-2; 9 positions match TRBD1. The sequencing input was PBMCs. The source of this sequence is a man aged 25 to 40 in good health and CMV-seronegative. The CDR3 spells CASSWGQGGAGELFF. As DNA, the CDR3 is TGCGCCAGCAGCTGGGGACAGGGCGGTGCCGGGGAGCTGTTTTTT.